The 9 T cell receptor beta chains below were found in one sample sequenced in a study of blood T cell repertoires in COVID-19. Profiled with immunoSEQ multiplex PCR; TCRdb holds only in-frame clones, not every one. This sample has approximately 61,000 clones; more than 75% occur once, and the top ten carry roughly 14%. The sequenced material came from peripheral blood. The receptors were sampled from a human donor in a cohort sampled during active COVID-19.

This chain connects TRBV9 to TRBJ1-1; possible D gene TRBD1, 5 bases. Germline CDR1 SGDLS, CDR2 YYNGEE. V lost 6 bases and J 2 bases, leaving 14 bases between the germline ends. The CDR3 contains 14 residues. DNA for the CDR3: TGTGCCAGCACACCTCGTGGGGCTAACACTGAAGCTTTCTTT. This encodes CASTPRGANTEAFF.

The chain links TRBV13 to TRBJ2-7, with a tentative D call TRBD1 (5 bases). This CDR3 spans 16 amino acids. Germline-derived CDR1 and CDR2 are PRHDT and FYEKMQ (reference sequence). V gave up 5 bases and J gave up 0 bases, with 17 bases separating them. The CDR3 DNA sequence: TGTGCCAGCAGCGGCCAGACACAGGTGAGCTCCTACGAGCAGTACTTC. Protein product: CASSGQTQVSSYEQYF. Full variable domain (rest looked up from reference TRBV13 and TRBJ2-7): AAGVIQSPRHLIKEKRETATLKCYPIPRHDTVYWYQQGPGQDPQFLISFYEKMQSDKGSIPDRFSAQQFSDYHSELNMSSLELGDSALYFCASSGQTQVSSYEQYFGPGTRLTVT.

CDR3 protein: CASKPTWAQEKAFF. CDR3 coding DNA: TGTGCCAGTAAACCAACTTGGGCACAGGAAAAAGCTTTCTTT. This chain links TRBV19 with TRBJ1-1; tentative D call: TRBD1 (5 bases). The CDR3 has 14 residues. Per the germline V gene, CDR1 is LNHDA and CDR2 is SQIVND (reference sequence). V lost 7 bases and J 9 bases, leaving 21 bases between the germline ends.

The genes are TRBV3-1 (or the pseudogene TRBV3-2) and TRBJ2-5, with TRBD2 identical over 10 bases. The V gene's germline CDR1 is LGHDT and CDR2 YNNKEL (reference sequence). After removal of 1 base from V and 5 bases from J, the junction contained 4 bases not matched to a gene. The CDR3 extends over 15 amino acids. The CDR3 sequence: CASSQGSGRMETQYF. Here the CDR3 DNA reads TGTGCCAGCAGCCAAGGTAGCGGGAGGATGGAGACCCAGTACTTC.

In its sample, this clone was seen once. The chain combines TRBV27 with TRBJ2-3, with TRBD2 matching over 9 bases. CDR3 length: 14 residues. Germline V CDR1 and CDR2: MNHEY, SMNVEV (reference sequence). Trimming cost V 8 bases and J 1 base; bases outside gene matches: 4. The CDR3 DNA is TGTGCCAGCGGAATAGCGGGAGGCACAGATACGCAGTATTTT. Amino acid sequence: CASGIAGGTDTQYF.

The V gene is TRBV3-1 (or the pseudogene TRBV3-2), the J gene TRBJ2-1, with D perhaps TRBD2 (5 bases). The CDR3 contains 14 residues. Germline loops: CDR1 LGHDT, CDR2 YNNKEL (reference sequence). V dropped 4 bases and J dropped 0 bases, with 7 bases sitting between them. DNA of the CDR3: TGTGCCAGCAGCCGAGGGTCCTCCTACAATGAGCAGTTCTTC. This sequence encodes CASSRGSSYNEQFF.

In its sample, this clone was seen a few times. This chain joins TRBV4-1 and TRBJ1-5; D is perhaps TRBD1 (5 bases). Trimming took 3 bases from V and 6 from J, leaving 9 bases between them. The CDR3 length is 13 residues. Germline values: CDR1 MGHRA, CDR2 YSYEKL. The CDR3 DNA reads TGCGCCAGCAGCCATCAGGGTCGTCAGCCCCAGCATTTT. This codes for CASSHQGRQPQHF.

This chain connects TRBV5-8 to TRBJ2-7, with D possibly TRBD2 on 5 matching bases. Germline V gene lookup returns CDR1 SGHTS and CDR2 YDEGEE. The CDR3 length is 12 residues. V gave up 4 bases and J gave up 6 bases, with 11 bases separating them. The CDR3 DNA follows: TGTGCCAGCAGCCTCCGGGGTGGCGAGCAGTACTTC. This encodes CASSLRGGEQYF.

V gene TRBV9 combines with J gene TRBJ1-5; possible D gene TRBD1, 5 bases. This CDR3 comprises 20 residues. The ends were cut back, 7 bases at V and 0 bases at J, with 29 bases in the middle. The germline V gene encodes CDR1 SGDLS and CDR2 YYNGEE. CDR3 sequence (DNA): TGTGCCAGCCCGCCATTGATAGCCGTCCGGGGACTTTATAGCAATCAGCCCCAGCATTTT. It yields the protein CASPPLIAVRGLYSNQPQHF.